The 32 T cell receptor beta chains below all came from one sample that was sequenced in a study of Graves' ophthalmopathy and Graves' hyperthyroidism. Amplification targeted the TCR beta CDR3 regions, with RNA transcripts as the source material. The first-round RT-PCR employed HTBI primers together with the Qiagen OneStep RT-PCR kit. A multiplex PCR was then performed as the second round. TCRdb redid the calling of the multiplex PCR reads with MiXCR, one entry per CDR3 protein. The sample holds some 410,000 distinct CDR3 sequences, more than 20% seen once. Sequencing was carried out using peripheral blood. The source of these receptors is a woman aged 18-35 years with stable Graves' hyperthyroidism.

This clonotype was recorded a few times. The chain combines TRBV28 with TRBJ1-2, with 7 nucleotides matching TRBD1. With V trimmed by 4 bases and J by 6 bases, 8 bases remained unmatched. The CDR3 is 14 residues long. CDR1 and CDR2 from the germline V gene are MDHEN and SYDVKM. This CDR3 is CASSSDRDRDGYTF. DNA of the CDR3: TGTGCCAGCAGTTCAGACAGGGATCGTGATGGCTACACCTTC.

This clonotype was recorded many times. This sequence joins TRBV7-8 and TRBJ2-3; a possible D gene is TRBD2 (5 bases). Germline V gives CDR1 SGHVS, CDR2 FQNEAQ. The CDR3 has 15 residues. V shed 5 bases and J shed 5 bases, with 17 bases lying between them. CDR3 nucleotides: TGTGCCAGCAGCCTCAGAGGAGGACGGGTAGATACGCAGTATTTT. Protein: CASSLRGGRVDTQYF.

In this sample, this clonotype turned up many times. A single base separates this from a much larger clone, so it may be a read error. The CDR3 protein is CASSKFMAGQSYEQYF. CDR3 DNA: TGTGCCAGCAGTAAATTTATGGCAGGGCAATCCTACGAGCAGTACTTC. V usage is TRBV25-1 and J usage is TRBJ2-7; the D gene is possibly TRBD1 (5 bases). Trimming left V 5 bases short and J 1 base short, with 18 bases between. Germline CDR1 and CDR2: MGHDK and SYGVNS. CDR3 size: 16 residues.

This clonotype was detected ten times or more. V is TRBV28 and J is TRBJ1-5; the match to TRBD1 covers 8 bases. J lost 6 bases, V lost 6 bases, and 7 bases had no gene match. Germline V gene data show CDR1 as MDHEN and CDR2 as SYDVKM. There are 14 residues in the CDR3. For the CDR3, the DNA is TGTGCCAGCAGGGCTGCAGGGGGCTTTCAGCCCCAGCATTTT. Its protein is CASRAAGGFQPQHF.

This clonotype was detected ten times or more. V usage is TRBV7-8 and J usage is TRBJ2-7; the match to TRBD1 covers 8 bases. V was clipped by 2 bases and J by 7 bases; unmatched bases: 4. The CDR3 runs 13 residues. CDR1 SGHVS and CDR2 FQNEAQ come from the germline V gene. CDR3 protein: CASSLRQGIEQYF. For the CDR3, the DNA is TGTGCCAGCAGCTTACGACAGGGGATTGAGCAGTACTTC.

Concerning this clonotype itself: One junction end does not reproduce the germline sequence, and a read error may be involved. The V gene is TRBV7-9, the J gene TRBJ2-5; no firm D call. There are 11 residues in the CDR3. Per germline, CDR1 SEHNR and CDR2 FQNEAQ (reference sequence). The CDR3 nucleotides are TGTGCCAGCAGCGGGAAAGAGACCAAGTACTTC. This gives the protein CASSGKETKYF.

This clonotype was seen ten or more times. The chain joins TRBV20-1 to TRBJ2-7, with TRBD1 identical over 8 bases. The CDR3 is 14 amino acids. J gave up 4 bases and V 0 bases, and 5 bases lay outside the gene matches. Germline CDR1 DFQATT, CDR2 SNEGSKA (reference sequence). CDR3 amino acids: CSARDFYRGYEQYF. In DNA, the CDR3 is TGCAGTGCTAGAGATTTTTACAGGGGGTACGAGCAGTACTTC.

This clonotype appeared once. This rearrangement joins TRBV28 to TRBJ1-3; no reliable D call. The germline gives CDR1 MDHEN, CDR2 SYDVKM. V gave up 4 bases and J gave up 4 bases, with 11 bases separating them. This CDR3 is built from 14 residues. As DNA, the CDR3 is TGTGCCAGCAGTTCCCGATATCAAGGAAACACCATATATTTT. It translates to CASSSRYQGNTIYF.

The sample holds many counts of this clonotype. CDR3 sequence: CASGYGSSDTQYF. As DNA, the CDR3 is TGTGCCAGCGGCTACGGGAGTTCAGATACGCAGTATTTT. The genes are TRBV6-2 or TRBV6-3 and TRBJ2-3; weak D call: TRBD2 (6 bases). Germline V gives CDR1 MNHEY, CDR2 SVGEGT. Trimming removed 8 bases at V and 4 bases at J, with 13 bases between. The CDR3 is made up of 13 amino acids.

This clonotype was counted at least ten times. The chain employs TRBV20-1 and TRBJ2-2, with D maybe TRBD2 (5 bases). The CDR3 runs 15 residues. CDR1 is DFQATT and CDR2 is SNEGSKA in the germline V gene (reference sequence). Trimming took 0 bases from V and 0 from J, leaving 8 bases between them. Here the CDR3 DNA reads TGCAGTGCTAGAGATTGGGGAGCGAACACCGGGGAGCTGTTTTTT. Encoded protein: CSARDWGANTGELFF.

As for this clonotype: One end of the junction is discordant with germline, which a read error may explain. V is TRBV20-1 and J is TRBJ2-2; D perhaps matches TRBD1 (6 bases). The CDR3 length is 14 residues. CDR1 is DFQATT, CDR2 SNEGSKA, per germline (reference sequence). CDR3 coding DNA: TGCAGTGCTTCCCCCACAGGGTTCACCGGGGAGCTGCTTTTT. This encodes CSASPTGFTGELLF.

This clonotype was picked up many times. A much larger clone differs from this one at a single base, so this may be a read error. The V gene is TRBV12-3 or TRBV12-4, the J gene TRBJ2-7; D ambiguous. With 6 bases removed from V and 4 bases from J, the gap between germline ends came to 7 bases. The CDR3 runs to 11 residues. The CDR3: CASRTGYEQYF. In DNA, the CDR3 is TGTGCCAGCAGGACCGGTTACGAGCAGTACTTC.

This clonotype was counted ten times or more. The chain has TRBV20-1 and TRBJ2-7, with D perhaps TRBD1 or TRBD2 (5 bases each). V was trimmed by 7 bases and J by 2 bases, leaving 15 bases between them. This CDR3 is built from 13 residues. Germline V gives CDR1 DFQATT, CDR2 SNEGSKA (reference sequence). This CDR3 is CSVRRGDAYEQYF. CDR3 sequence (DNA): TGCAGTGTAAGAAGAGGGGACGCCTACGAGCAGTACTTC.

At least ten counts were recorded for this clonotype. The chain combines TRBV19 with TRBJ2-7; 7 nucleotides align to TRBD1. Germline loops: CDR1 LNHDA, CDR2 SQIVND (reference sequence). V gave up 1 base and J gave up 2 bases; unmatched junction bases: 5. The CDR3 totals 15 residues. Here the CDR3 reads CASSIGDSTTYEQYF. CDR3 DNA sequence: TGTGCCAGTAGTATAGGGGACAGCACTACCTACGAGCAGTACTTC.

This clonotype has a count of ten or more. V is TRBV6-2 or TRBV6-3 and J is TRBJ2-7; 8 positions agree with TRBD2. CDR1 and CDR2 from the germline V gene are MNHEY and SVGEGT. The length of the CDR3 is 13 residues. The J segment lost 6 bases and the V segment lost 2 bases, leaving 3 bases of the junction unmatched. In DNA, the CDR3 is TGTGCCAGCAGTTACGGACTAGCATCCGAGCAGTACTTC. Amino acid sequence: CASSYGLASEQYF.

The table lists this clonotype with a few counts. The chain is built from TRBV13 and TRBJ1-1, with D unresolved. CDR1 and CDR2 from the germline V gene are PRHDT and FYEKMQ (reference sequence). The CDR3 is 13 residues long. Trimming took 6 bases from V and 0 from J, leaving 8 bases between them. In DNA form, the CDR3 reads TGTGCCAGCAGACCACATATGAACACTGAAGCTTTCTTT. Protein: CASRPHMNTEAFF.

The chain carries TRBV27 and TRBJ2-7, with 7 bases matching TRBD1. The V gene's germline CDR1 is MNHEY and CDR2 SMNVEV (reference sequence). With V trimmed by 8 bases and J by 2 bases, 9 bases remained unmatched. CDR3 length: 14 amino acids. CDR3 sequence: CASQLAGGPYEQYF. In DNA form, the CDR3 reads TGTGCCAGCCAACTGGCAGGGGGTCCCTACGAGCAGTACTTC.

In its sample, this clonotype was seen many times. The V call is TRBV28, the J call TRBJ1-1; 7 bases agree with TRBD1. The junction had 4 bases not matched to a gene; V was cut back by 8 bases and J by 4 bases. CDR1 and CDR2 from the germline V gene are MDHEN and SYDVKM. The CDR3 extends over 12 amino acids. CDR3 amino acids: CASLDRATEAFF. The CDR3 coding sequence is TGTGCCAGCCTAGACAGGGCCACTGAAGCTTTCTTT.

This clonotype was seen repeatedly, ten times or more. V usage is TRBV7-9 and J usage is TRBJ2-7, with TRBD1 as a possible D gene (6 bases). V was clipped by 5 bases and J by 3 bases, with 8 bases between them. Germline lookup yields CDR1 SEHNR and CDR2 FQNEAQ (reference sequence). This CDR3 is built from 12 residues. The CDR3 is CASSHRDYEQYF. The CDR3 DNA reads TGTGCCAGCAGCCACAGGGACTACGAGCAGTACTTC.

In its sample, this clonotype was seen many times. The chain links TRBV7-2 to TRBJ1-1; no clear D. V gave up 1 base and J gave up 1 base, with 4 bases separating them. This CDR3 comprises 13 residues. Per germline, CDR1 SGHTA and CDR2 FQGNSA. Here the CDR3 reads CASSLVRNTEAFF. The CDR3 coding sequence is TGTGCCAGCAGCTTAGTACGGAACACTGAAGCTTTCTTT.

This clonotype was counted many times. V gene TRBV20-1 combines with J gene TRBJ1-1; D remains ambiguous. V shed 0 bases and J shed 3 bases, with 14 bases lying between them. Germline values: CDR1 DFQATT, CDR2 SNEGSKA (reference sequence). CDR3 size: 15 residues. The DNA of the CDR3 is TGCAGTGCTAGAGAAGTCCACAGCTGGGACACTGAAGCTTTCTTT. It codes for CSAREVHSWDTEAFF.

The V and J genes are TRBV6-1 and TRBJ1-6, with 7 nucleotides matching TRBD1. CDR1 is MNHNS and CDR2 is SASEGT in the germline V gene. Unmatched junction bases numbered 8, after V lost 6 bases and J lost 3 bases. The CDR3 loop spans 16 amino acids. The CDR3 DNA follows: TGTGCCAGCAGAAGAGAACAGGGGAGCTATAATTCACCCCTCCACTTT. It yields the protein CASRREQGSYNSPLHF.

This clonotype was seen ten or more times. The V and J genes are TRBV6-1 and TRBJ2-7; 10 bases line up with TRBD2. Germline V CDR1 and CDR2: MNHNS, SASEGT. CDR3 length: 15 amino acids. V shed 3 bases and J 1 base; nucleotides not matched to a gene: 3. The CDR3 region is CASSEDSGGSYEQYF. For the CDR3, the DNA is TGTGCCAGCAGTGAGGATAGCGGGGGGTCCTACGAGCAGTACTTC.

DNA of the CDR3: TGCAGCGTTGAAGGAAGGAGAGACAAGGCCGGGGAGCTGTTTTTT. Residues: CSVEGRRDKAGELFF. The chain combines TRBV29-1 with TRBJ2-2, with D uncertain. CDR3 length: 15 residues. V was pared by 1 base and J by 6 bases, with 15 bases between. Germline V gene data show CDR1 as SQVTM and CDR2 as ANQGSEA.

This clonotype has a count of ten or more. The DNA for the CDR3 is TGTGCCAGCACGTCCGCCCCAGGGGGAGTTGGCTACACCTTC. It yields the protein CASTSAPGGVGYTF. The chain employs TRBV27 and TRBJ1-2; 7 bases are shared with TRBD1. The CDR3 totals 14 residues. In germline, CDR1 is MNHEY, CDR2 SMNVEV (reference sequence). V shed 7 bases, J shed 7 bases, and the junction held 12 bases outside the gene matches.

The CDR3 here is CAWRYTPAEAFF. The CDR3 bases are TGTGCCTGGAGGTATACGCCCGCTGAAGCTTTCTTT. V gene TRBV30 combines with J gene TRBJ1-1; D is uncertain. This CDR3 comprises 12 residues. V lost 3 bases to trimming and J lost 6 bases, with 11 bases between them. Looked up from germline, CDR1 is GTSNPN and CDR2 is SVGIG (reference sequence). The whole variable domain, remainder taken from reference TRBV30 and TRBJ1-1, is SQTIHQWPATLVQPVGSPLSLECTVEGTSNPNLYWYRQAAGRGLQLLFYSVGIGQISSEVPQNLSASRPQDRQFILSSKKLLLSDSGFYLCAWRYTPAEAFFGQGTRLTVV.

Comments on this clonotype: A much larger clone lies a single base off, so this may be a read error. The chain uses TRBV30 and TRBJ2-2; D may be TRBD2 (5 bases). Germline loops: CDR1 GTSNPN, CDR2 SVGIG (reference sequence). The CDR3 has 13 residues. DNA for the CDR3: TGTGCCAAAACAGTGGAGAACACCGGGGAGCTGGTTTTT. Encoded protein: CAKTVENTGELVF.

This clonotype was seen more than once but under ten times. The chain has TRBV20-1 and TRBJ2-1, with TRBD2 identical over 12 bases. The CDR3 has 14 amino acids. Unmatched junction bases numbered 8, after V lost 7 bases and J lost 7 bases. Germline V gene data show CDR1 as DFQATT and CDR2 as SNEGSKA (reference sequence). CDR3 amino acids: CSVLTSGSVNEQFF. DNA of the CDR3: TGCAGTGTTCTGACTAGCGGGAGTGTTAATGAGCAGTTCTTC.

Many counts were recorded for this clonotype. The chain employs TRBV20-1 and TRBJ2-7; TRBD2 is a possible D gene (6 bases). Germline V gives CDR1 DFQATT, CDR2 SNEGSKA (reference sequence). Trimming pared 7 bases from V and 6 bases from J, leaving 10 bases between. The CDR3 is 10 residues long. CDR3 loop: CSVFGGEQYF. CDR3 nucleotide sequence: TGCAGTGTTTTCGGGGGCGAGCAGTACTTC.

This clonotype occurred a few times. The DNA of the CDR3 is TGTGCCAGCAGTTCCTTCCGGGGAAGTGATCAGCCCCAGCATTTT. It is translated as CASSSFRGSDQPQHF. This chain uses TRBV12-3 or TRBV12-4 with TRBJ1-5; unclear D gene. Between the trimmed V and J ends, which lost 4 bases and 5 bases, there was a span of 15 bases. The CDR3 sequence is 15 residues long.

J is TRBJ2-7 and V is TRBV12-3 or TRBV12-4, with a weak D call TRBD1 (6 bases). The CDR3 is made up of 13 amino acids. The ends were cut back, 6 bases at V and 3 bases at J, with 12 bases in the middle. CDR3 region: CASRRTAYYEQYF. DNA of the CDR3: TGTGCCAGCAGGAGGACAGCTTACTACGAGCAGTACTTC.

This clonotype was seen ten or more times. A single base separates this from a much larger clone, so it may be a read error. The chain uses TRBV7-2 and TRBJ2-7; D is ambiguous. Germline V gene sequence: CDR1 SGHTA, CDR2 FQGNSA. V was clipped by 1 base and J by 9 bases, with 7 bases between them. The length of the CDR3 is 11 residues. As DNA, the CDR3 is TGTGCCAGCAGCTTAGTCCACGGGCAGTACTTC. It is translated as CASSLVHGQYF.